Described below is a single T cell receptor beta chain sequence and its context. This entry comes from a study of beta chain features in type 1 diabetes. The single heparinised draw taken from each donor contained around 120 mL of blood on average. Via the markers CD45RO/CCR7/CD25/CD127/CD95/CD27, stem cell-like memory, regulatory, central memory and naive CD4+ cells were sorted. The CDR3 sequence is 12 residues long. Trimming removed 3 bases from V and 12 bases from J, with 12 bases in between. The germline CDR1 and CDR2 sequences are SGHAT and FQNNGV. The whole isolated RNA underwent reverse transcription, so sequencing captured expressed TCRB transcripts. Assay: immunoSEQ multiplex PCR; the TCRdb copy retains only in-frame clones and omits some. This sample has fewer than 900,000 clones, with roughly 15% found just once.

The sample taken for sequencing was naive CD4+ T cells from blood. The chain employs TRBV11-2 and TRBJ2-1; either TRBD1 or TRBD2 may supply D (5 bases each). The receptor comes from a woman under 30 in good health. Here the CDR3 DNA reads TGTGCCAGCAGCTTCCAGGGTGAGGGGCAGTTCTTC. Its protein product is CASSFQGEGQFF.